This is a list of T cell receptor beta chains from one sample in a study of cytomegalovirus exposure and HLA in healthy donors. Assay used: immunoSEQ multiplex PCR; TCRdb lists only in-frame clones, some missing. The table shows around 160,000 clones, with more than 70% occurring only once. Sequenced: PBMCs. The receptors originated from a male donor in good health and CMV-seronegative. Both conserved end residues are part of each CDR3. A D gene is named only where the DNA matches it firmly. Only part of the rows carry a size: once, few, many, or a class if the clone is expanded.

CDR3nt | CDR3aa | d_gene | j_gene | abundance | v_gene
TGTGCCAGCAGCGTGGGACAGATTGTGGCCCTCCACTTT | CASSVGQIVALHF | TRBD1 | TRBJ1-6 | . | TRBV7-9
TGTGCCAGCAGCTTGGTTAGGCTAGCGGGAGTTTTGGCGAATGAGCAGTTCTTC | CASSLVRLAGVLANEQFF | TRBD2 | TRBJ2-1 | . | TRBV5-4
TGTGCCAGCAGTTACCAGTCCTCAGGACAGGGGAAACTGTTTTTT | CASSYQSSGQGKLFF | TRBD1 | TRBJ1-4 | . | TRBV6-5
TGTGCCAGTACCCGGGTTGCAGGGGCCGGGGAGCTGTTTTTT | CASTRVAGAGELFF | . | TRBJ2-2 | . | TRBV19
TGTGCCAGCAGTGCCGGACAGGGCACTGAAGCTTTCTTT | CASSAGQGTEAFF | TRBD1 | TRBJ1-1 | few | TRBV6-5
TGTGCCAGCAGCTTCAGCGGAACGAACACCGGGGAGCTGTTTTTT | CASSFSGTNTGELFF | . | TRBJ2-2 | . | TRBV27
TGTGCCAGCAGTGAGGAGCGGGGGGGCACAGATACGCAGTATTTT | CASSEERGGTDTQYF | TRBD2 | TRBJ2-3 | . | TRBV6-4
TGCGCCAGCAGCCAAGGTCCTAGCGGGAGTTCGGCAGATACGCAGTATTTT | CASSQGPSGSSADTQYF | TRBD2 | TRBJ2-3 | . | TRBV4-3
TGTGCCAGCAGGGGGGACAGGGGCAACCAGCCCCAGCATTTT | CASRGDRGNQPQHF | TRBD1 | TRBJ1-5 | once | TRBV6-1
TGTGCCAGCAAGAGGGCAGGAGAAGATACGCAGTATTTT | CASKRAGEDTQYF | . | TRBJ2-3 | . | TRBV27
TGTGCCAGCGGGGACAGAGATAACTATGGCTACACCTTC | CASGDRDNYGYTF | TRBD1 | TRBJ1-2 | . | TRBV2
TGTGCCAGCAGCTTAGACAGGAACACTGAAGCTTTCTTT | CASSLDRNTEAFF | . | TRBJ1-1 | . | TRBV7-2
TGCGCCAGCAGCCTAGGACTGGCAGATACGCAGTATTTT | CASSLGLADTQYF | . | TRBJ2-3 | . | TRBV4-1
TGTGCCAGCAGCTTAGGGGGCGGGAGGGCCCTCAGTGAGCAGTTCTTC | CASSLGGGRALSEQFF | TRBD2 | TRBJ2-1 | few | TRBV7-6
TGCAGTGGGGGGCTGGGGGACATTCAGTACTTC | CSGGLGDIQYF | . | TRBJ2-4 | . | TRBV20-1
TGTGCCAGCAGAGCTGACAGGGGATATCAAGAGACCCAGTACTTC | CASRADRGYQETQYF | TRBD1 | TRBJ2-5 | . | TRBV7-9
TGTGCCAGCAGCTTACGCGGACAGGGGTCTGGAAACACCATATATTTT | CASSLRGQGSGNTIYF | TRBD1 | TRBJ1-3 | once | TRBV5-6
TGTGCCAGCAGATCAGGGTCCTCCACTGAAGCTTTCTTT | CASRSGSSTEAFF | . | TRBJ1-1 | . | TRBV9
TGTGCCAGCAGCTTCGGGGAGGGAAACACCATATATTTT | CASSFGEGNTIYF | . | TRBJ1-3 | . | TRBV7-9
TGTGCCAGCAGTCCCGAACAGCCCTATGGCTACACCTTC | CASSPEQPYGYTF | . | TRBJ1-2 | once | TRBV28
TGTGCCAGCTCACCACCCGGACTAGCGGGAGGACCCACCGGGGAGCTGTTTTTT | CASSPPGLAGGPTGELFF | TRBD2 | TRBJ2-2 | . | TRBV18
TGTGCCAGCAGTCCCGGCGGAGGGGGGGGTTCGACCCAGTACTTC | CASSPGGGGGSTQYF | . | TRBJ2-5 | . | TRBV6-5
TGTGCCAGCAGCTTAGCCCTCCGGGGTGAGCAGTTCTTC | CASSLALRGEQFF | . | TRBJ2-1 | . | TRBV7-9
TGTGCCAGCGAAGGGGTGACCTACGAGCAGTACTTC | CASEGVTYEQYF | . | TRBJ2-7 | . | TRBV7-9
TGTGCCAGCAGAGAGACAGGGGCCGGCGAGCAGTACTTC | CASRETGAGEQYF | TRBD1 | TRBJ2-7 | . | TRBV6-4
TGTGCCAGCAGCTTAGAACAGAGCTACGAGCAGTACTTC | CASSLEQSYEQYF | . | TRBJ2-7 | . | TRBV7-6
TGTGCCAGCAGCTTAATCCCTAGTTCCTACAATGAGCAGTTCTTC | CASSLIPSSYNEQFF | . | TRBJ2-1 | . | TRBV7-3
TGTGCCAGCAGTTTAAGACTAGCGGGAGAACATGAGCAGTTCTTC | CASSLRLAGEHEQFF | TRBD2 | TRBJ2-1 | few | TRBV27
TGCAGCGATCGGGACAGGGACTACAATGAGCAGTTCTTC | CSDRDRDYNEQFF | TRBD1 | TRBJ2-1 | . | TRBV29-1
TGCGCCAGCAGCTTGGCTTACACAACAAGCTCCTATAATTCACCCCTCCACTTT | CASSLAYTTSSYNSPLHF | . | TRBJ1-6 | . | TRBV5-1
TGTGCCAGCAGTAATCTACAGGGCAATAACTACGAGCAGTACTTC | CASSNLQGNNYEQYF | . | TRBJ2-7 | . | TRBV6-6
TGTGCCAGCAGCGGGGACAGGGGGCTTCATGAAAAACTGTTTTTT | CASSGDRGLHEKLFF | TRBD1 | TRBJ1-4 | few | TRBV7-9
TGTGCCAGCAGTTTTCTAGCGGGGGTAAACAATGAGCAGTTCTTC | CASSFLAGVNNEQFF | TRBD2 | TRBJ2-1 | . | TRBV27
TGTGCCAGCAGCTGGAGGGACGAGCAGTACTTC | CASSWRDEQYF | . | TRBJ2-7 | once | TRBV5-6
TGTGCCAGCAGTGAGAAAGGTGGGGCGCTCATATACGAGCAGTACTTC | CASSEKGGALIYEQYF | . | TRBJ2-7 | . | TRBV6-1
TGTGCCAGCAGTTTAGCGGGGGGGAACACCGGGGAGCTGTTTTTT | CASSLAGGNTGELFF | TRBD2 | TRBJ2-2 | once | TRBV5-4
TGTGCCAGTACCAACAGGGTCAATGAGCAGTTCTTC | CASTNRVNEQFF | . | TRBJ2-1 | . | TRBV19
TGTGCCAGTAGTATAGCAGGGATCGGTAATTCACCCCTCCACTTT | CASSIAGIGNSPLHF | . | TRBJ1-6 | . | TRBV19
TGTGCCAGCAGCCCCGGGGGGAGGAGGACTCAGTTCTTC | CASSPGGRRTQFF | TRBD2 | TRBJ2-1 | once | TRBV7-8
TGCGCCAGCAGCTTGGCAGGGGGCTCAGACTCTGGGGCCAACGTCCTGACTTTC | CASSLAGGSDSGANVLTF | TRBD1 | TRBJ2-6 | once | TRBV5-1
TGCGCCAGCAGCCATTGGGGGCAGCGGGAGACACAAGAGACCCAGTACTTC | CASSHWGQRETQETQYF | TRBD2 | TRBJ2-5 | few | TRBV4-3
TGTGCCAGCAGCTTAGTAATCTCCACAGGAAGGTACGAGCAGTACTTC | CASSLVISTGRYEQYF | . | TRBJ2-7 | . | TRBV11-2
TGCAGCGTTGAAGGACAGGGGGGTGAGCAGTACTTC | CSVEGQGGEQYF | TRBD1 | TRBJ2-5 | . | TRBV29-1
TGTGCCAGCAGCCCAAGGGGGTTTGGGGAGACCCAGTACTTC | CASSPRGFGETQYF | . | TRBJ2-5 | once | TRBV7-9
TGTGCCAGCATTCCCGGGACAGGGGGCACCAATACGCAGTATTTT | CASIPGTGGTNTQYF | TRBD1 | TRBJ2-3 | . | TRBV2
TGTGCCAGTAGTATAGATGCGGACAGATATCAGCCCCAGCATTTT | CASSIDADRYQPQHF | . | TRBJ1-5 | . | TRBV19
TGTGCCAGCAGTGAGACTAGCGGGAGCTACGAGCAGTACTTC | CASSETSGSYEQYF | TRBD2 | TRBJ2-7 | . | TRBV2
TGTGCCAGCAGTTTTCGCGGGGCCAACTCCTACGAGCAGTACTTC | CASSFRGANSYEQYF | . | TRBJ2-7 | . | TRBV28
TGTGCCAGCAGTTCGTACAGTGCAACTAATGAAAAACTGTTTTTT | CASSSYSATNEKLFF | . | TRBJ1-4 | few | TRBV27
TGTGCCAGCGGTGAAGCGGAGAGCTCCTACAATGAGCAGTTCTTC | CASGEAESSYNEQFF | . | TRBJ2-1 | . | TRBV5-4